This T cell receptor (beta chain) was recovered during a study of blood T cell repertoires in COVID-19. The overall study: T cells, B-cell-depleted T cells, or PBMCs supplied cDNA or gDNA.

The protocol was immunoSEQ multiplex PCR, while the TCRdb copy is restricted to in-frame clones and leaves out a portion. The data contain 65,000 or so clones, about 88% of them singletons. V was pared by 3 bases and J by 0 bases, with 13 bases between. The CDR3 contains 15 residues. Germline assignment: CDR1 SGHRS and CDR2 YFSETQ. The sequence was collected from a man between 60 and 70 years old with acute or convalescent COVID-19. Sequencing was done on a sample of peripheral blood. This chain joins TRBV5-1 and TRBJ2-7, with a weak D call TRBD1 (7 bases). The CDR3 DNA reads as TGCGCCAGCAGCTCATCAGGGGGGAGCTCCTACGAGCAGTACTTC. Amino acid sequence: CASSSSGGSSYEQYF.